This TCR beta chain stems from a study of T-cell reconstitution after alpha-beta-depleted transplantation in children (dated by TCRdb to between 2015 and 2016). Context from the whole study: Using TCR repertoire profiling, the study followed T-cell immune reconstitution in a quantitative way in children after TCRalphabeta/CD19-depleted allogeneic hematopoietic cell transplantation.

The library relied on PCR. Sequencing took place on an Illumina HiSeq 2500. TCR libraries were prepared with molecular barcoding, using unique molecular identifiers to normalize TCRbeta repertoire quantification. The public reads were run again by TCRdb, first through fastp at Q25 and then through MiXCR, and only productive beta chains were kept. Records with the same CDR3 protein are collapsed into one entry carrying the most frequent genes and DNA. The sample table contains about 340,000 distinct CDR3 sequences; only one count was recorded for under 20% of them. About 41% of the sample is taken by the ten largest. With respect to this clonotype: Its cognate antigen has yet to be identified. The sample holds no much larger clone one base away, and base qualities are not on file.

Read against the paper, the sample's treatment or condition label means: allogeneic hematopoietic cell transplantation with graft depleted of TCRalphabeta T cells and CD19 B cells. Transplant recipients were children who received TCRalphabeta/CD19-depleted allogeneic hematopoietic cell grafts. At the junction V is shortened by 6 bases and J by 6 bases, with 17 bases in between. The CDR3 runs 15 amino acids, cysteine and phenylalanine included. CDR3 DNA is the only sequence kept; it has 45 bases, read in frame from the first base. Study-level results and caveats: Over subsequent months, a decline in hyperexpanded clone frequencies was noted, and after one year, T-cell counts and TCRbeta diversity were mostly ascribed to newly produced T cells. In some patients, the high TCRbeta diversity seen at day 60 was put down to recipient T cells and intrathymic progenitors that had survived conditioning. About two months after transplant, the apparently early recovery of alphabetaT-cell counts reportedly depended on just several hundred clones that had expanded rapidly and came from non-depleted graft cells.

Specimen: PBMCs, mostly from graft donor cells, collected 360 days after TCRalphabeta/CD19-depleted stem cell transplant. The V and J genes are TRBV12-3 or TRBV12-4 and TRBJ1-4, with no reliable assignment of the D segment. The TCR sequence derives from a male patient between 2 and 9 years old who had a stem cell transplant for acute lymphoblastic leukemia, so the T cells may come from the graft donor. The CDR3 protein sequence reads: CASSPGRGWDEKLFF. In nucleotides, the sequence is TGTGCCAGCAGCCCTGGTCGGGGTTGGGATGAAAAACTGTTTTTT.